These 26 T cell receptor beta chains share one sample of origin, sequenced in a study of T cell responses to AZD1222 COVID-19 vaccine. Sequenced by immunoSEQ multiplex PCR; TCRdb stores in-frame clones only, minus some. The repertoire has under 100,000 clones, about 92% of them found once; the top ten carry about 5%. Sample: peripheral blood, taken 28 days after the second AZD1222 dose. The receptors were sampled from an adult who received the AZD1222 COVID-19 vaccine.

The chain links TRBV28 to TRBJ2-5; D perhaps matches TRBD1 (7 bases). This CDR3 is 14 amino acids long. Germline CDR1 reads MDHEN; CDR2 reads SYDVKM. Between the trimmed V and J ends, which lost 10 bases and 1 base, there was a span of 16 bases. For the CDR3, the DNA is TGTGCCACCCAGGGGGGATCCGTCCAAGAGACCCAGTACTTC. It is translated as CATQGGSVQETQYF.

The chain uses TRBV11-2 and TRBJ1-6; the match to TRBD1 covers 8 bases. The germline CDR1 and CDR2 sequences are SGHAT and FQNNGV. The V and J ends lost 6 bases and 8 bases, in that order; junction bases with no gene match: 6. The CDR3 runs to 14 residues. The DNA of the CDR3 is TGTGCCAGCAGGTTATCAGGGGGCGATTCACCCCTCCACTTT. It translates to CASRLSGGDSPLHF.

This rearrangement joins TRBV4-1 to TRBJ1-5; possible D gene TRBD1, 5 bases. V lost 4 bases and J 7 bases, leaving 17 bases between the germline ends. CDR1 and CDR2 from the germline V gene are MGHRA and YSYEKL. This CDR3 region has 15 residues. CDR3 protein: CASSPVGGEGQPQHF. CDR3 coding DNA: TGCGCCAGCAGCCCGGTTGGGGGGGAGGGACAGCCCCAGCATTTT.

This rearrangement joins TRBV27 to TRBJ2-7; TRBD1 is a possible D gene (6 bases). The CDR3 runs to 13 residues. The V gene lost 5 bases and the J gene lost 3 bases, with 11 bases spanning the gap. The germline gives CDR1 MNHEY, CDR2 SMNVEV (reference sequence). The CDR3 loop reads CASSHGQNYEQYV. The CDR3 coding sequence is TGTGCCAGCAGTCACGGACAGAACTACGAGCAGTACGTC.

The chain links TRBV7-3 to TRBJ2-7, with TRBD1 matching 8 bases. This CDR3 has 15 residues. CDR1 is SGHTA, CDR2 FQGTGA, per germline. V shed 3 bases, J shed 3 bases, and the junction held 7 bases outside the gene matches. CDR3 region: CASSFTGDRGYEQYF. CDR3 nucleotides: TGTGCCAGCAGCTTTACCGGCGACAGGGGCTACGAGCAGTACTTC.

CDR3 bases: TGTGCCAGCAGCCAAGATTGGGGTTCTGGAAACACCATATATTTT. It translates to CASSQDWGSGNTIYF. V usage is TRBV3-1 (or the pseudogene TRBV3-2) and J usage is TRBJ1-3, with D unresolved. Per germline, CDR1 LGHDT and CDR2 YNNKEL (reference sequence). This CDR3 is built from 15 residues. The V gene lost 0 bases and the J gene lost 1 base, with 7 bases spanning the gap.

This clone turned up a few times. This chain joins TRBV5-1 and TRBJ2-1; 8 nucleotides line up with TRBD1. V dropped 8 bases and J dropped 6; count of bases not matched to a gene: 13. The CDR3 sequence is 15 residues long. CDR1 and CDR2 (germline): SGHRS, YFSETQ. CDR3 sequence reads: CASQNRDRIANEQFF. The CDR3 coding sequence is TGCGCCAGTCAAAACCGGGACAGGATAGCCAATGAGCAGTTCTTC.

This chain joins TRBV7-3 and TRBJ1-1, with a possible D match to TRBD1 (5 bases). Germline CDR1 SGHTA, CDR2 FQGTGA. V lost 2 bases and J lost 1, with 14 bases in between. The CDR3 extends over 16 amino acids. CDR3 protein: CASSLFSGPGNTEAFF. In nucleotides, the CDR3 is TGTGCCAGCAGCTTATTTTCAGGGCCTGGGAACACTGAAGCTTTCTTT.

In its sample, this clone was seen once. Written as DNA, the CDR3 is TGTGCCAGCAGTTACTCGAACGCCCTCTACAGTGATAGCAATCAGCCCCAGCATTTT. Residues: CASSYSNALYSDSNQPQHF. The chain carries TRBV6-2 or TRBV6-3 and TRBJ1-5, with D uncertain. Trimming removed 0 bases from V and 0 bases from J, with 18 bases in between. Germline V gives CDR1 MNHEY, CDR2 SVGEGT. The CDR3 extends over 19 amino acids.

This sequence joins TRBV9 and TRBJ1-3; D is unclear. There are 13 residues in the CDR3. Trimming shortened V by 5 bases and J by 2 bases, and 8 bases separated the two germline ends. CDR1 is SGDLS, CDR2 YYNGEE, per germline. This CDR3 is CASSSPPGNTIYF. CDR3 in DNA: TGTGCCAGCAGTTCCCCCCCTGGAAACACCATATATTTT.

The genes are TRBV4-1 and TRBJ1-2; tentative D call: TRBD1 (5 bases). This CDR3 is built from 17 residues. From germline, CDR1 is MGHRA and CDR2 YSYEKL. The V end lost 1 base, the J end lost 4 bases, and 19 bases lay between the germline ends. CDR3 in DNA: TGCGCCAGCAGCCAAGGCAGGGTTACCGGTTTTAGCTATGGCTACACCTTC. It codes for CASSQGRVTGFSYGYTF.

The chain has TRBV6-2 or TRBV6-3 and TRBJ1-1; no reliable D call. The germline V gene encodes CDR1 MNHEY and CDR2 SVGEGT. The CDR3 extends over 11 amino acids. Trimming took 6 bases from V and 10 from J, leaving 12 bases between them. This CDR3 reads CASSQGRVAFF. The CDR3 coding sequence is TGTGCCAGCAGCCAAGGCCGCGTAGCTTTCTTT.

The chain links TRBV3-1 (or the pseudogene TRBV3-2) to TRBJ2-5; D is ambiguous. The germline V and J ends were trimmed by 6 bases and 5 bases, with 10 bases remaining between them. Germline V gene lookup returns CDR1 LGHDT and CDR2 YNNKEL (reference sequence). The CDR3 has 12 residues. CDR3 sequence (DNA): TGTGCCAGCAGGGGCGTCGGCGAGACCCAGTACTTC. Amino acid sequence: CASRGVGETQYF.

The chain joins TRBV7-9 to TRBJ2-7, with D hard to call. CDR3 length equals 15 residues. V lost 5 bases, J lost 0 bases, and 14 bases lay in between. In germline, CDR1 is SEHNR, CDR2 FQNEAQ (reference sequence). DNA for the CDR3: TGTGCCAGCAGCCCCGACGTACGCAACTCCTACGAGCAGTACTTC. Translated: CASSPDVRNSYEQYF.

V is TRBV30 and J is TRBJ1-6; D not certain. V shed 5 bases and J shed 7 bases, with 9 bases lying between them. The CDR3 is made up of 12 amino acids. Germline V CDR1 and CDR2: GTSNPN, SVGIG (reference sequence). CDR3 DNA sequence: TGTGCCTGGGACCGGGTGAATTCACCCCTCCACTTT. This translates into CAWDRVNSPLHF.

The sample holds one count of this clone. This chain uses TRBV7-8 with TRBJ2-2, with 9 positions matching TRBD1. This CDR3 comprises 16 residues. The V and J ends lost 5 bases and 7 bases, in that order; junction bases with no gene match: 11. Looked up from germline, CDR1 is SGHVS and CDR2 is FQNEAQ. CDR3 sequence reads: CASSATGTGMGGELFF. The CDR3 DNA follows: TGTGCCAGCAGCGCGACCGGGACAGGGATGGGCGGGGAGCTGTTTTTT.

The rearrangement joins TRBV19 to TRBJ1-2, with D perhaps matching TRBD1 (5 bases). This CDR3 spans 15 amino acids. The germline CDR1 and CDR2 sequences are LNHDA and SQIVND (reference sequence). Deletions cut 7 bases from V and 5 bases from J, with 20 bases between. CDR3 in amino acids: CASTNPGRGPYGYTF. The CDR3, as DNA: TGTGCCAGTACTAACCCGGGACGGGGACCTTATGGCTACACCTTC.

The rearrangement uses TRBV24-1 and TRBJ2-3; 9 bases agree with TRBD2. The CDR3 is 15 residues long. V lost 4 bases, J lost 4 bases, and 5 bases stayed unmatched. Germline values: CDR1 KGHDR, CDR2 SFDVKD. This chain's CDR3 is CATSERGGLADTQYF. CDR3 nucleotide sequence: TGTGCCACCAGTGAGCGGGGGGGCCTCGCAGATACGCAGTATTTT.

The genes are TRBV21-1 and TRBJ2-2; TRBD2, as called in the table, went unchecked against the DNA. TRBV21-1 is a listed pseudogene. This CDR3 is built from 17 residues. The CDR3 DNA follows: TGTGCCAGCAACCCACCCGGCGGGGACGGGAACACCGGGGAGCTGTTTTTT. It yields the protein CASNPPGGDGNTGELFF.

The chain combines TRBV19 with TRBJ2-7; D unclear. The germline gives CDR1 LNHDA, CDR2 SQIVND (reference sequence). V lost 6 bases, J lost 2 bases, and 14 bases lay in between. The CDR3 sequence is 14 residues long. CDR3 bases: TGTGCCAGTAGCCCCGACGGGTTCGCCTACGAGCAGTACTTC. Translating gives CASSPDGFAYEQYF.

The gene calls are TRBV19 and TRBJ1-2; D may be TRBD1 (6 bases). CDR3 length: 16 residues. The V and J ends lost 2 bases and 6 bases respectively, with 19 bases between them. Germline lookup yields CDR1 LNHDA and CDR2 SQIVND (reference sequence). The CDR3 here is CASSITRGRGPHGYTF. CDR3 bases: TGTGCCAGTAGTATAACCCGGGGCAGGGGTCCCCATGGCTACACCTTC.

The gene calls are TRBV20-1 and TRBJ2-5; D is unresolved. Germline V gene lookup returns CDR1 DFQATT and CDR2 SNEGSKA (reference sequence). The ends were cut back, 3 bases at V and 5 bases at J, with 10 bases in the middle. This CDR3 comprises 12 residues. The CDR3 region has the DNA TGCAGTGCTAGTCCGAACCTGGAGACCCAGTACTTC. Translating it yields CSASPNLETQYF.

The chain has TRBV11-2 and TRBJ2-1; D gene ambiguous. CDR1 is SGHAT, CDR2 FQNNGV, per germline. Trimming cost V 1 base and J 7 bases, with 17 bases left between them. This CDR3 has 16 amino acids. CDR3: CASSLAYRTIWNEQFF. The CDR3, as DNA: TGTGCCAGCAGCTTAGCTTATAGAACCATTTGGAATGAGCAGTTCTTC.

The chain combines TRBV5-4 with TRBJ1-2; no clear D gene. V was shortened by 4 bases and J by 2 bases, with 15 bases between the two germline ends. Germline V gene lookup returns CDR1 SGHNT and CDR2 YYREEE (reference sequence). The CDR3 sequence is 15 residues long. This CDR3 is CASSPQVVGNYGYTF. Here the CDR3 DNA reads TGTGCCAGCAGCCCGCAGGTGGTTGGGAACTATGGCTACACCTTC.

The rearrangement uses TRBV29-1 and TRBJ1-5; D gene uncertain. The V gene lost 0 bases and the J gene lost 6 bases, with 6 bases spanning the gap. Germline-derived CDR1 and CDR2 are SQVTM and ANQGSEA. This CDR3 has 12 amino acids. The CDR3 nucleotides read TGCAGCGTTGAAGATGATAGTCAGCCCCAGCATTTT. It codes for CSVEDDSQPQHF.

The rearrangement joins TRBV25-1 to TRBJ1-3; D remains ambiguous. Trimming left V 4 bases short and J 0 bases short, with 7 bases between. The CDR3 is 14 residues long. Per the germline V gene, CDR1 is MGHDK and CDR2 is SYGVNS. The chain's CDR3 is CASSGDNSGNTIYF. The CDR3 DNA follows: TGTGCCAGCAGTGGAGATAACTCTGGAAACACCATATATTTT.